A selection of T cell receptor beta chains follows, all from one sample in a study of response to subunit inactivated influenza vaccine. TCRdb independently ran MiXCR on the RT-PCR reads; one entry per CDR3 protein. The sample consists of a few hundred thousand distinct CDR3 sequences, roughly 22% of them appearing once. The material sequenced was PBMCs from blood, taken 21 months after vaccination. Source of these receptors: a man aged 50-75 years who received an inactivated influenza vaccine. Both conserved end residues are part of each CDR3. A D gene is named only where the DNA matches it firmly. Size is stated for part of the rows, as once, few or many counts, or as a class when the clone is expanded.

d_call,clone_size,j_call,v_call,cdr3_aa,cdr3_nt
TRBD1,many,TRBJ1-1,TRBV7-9,CASSSPRTGNTEAFF,TGTGCCAGCAGCTCACCCCGGACAGGGAACACTGAAGCTTTCTTT
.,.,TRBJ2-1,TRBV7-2,CASSLGSILAGNEQFF,TGTGCCAGCAGCTTAGGCTCAATCCTAGCCGGGAATGAGCAGTTCTTC
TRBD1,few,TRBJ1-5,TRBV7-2,CASSFLPGQENQPQHF,TGTGCCAGCAGCTTCTTGCCTGGACAGGAGAATCAGCCCCAGCATTTT
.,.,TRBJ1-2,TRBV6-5,CASSTPGRQSSGYTF,TGTGCCAGCAGTACTCCGGGACGTCAATCGTCCGGCTACACCTTC
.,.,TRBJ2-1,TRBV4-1,CASRSITSLGYNEQFF,TGCGCCAGCAGGTCCATAACCTCCCTCGGTTACAATGAGCAGTTCTTC
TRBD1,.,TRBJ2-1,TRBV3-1,CASSQNRQGRGNEQFF,TGTGCTAGCAGCCAAAATCGACAGGGAAGGGGCAATGAGCAGTTCTTC
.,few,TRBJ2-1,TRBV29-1,CSVEGETSYNEQFF,TGCAGCGTTGAAGGGGAAACTTCATACAATGAGCAGTTCTTC
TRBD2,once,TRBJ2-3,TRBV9,CASSAPRGGRLTDTQYF,TGTGCCAGCAGCGCACCTAGGGGCGGGAGGTTGACAGATACGCAGTATTTT
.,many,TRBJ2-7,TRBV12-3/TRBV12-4,CASSLVLSGEQYF,TGTGCCAGCAGTTTAGTTCTCTCTGGAGAGCAGTACTTC
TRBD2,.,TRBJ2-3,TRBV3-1,CASSQGLAGGPTDTQYF,TGTGCCAGCAGCCAAGGCTTAGCGGGGGGGCCCACAGATACGCAGTATTTT